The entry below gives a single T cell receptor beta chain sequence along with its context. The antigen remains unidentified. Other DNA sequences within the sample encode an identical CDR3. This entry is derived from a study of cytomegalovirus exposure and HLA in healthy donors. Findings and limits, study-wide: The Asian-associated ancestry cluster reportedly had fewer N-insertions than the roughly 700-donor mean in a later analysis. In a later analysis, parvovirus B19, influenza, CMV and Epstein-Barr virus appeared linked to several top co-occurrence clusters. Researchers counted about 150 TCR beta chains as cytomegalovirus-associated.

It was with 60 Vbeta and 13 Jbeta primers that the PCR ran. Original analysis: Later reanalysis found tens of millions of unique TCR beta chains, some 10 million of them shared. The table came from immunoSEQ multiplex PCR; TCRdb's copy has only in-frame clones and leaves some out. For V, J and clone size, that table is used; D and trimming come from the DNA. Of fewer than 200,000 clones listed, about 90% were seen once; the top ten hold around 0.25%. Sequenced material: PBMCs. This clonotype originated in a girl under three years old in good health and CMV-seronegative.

DNA of the CDR3: TGTGCCAGCAGTGAAGATGGCGGCTACAATGAGCAGTTCTTC. This translates into CASSEDGGYNEQFF. J is TRBJ2-1 and V is TRBV2; D gene uncertain. Trimming pared 1 base from V and 3 bases from J, leaving 7 bases between. This CDR3 has 14 residues. CDR1 is SNHLY, CDR2 FYNNEI, per germline. The whole variable domain, filled in from reference TRBV2 and TRBJ2-1, reads EPEVTQTPSHQVTQMGQEVILRCVPISNHLYFYWYRQILGQKVEFLVSFYNNEISEKSEIFDDQFSVERPDGSNFTLKIRSTKLEDSAMYFCASSEDGGYNEQFFGPGTRLTVL.